The clone carrying this TCR beta chain was counted once. These data originate in a study of blood T cell repertoires in COVID-19. While infection was still active, Seattle patients were enrolled and then followed longitudinally. Original methodology: Estimation of nucleated cell counts was performed using reference gene primer amplification. Using immunoSEQ multiplex PCR, the repertoire was profiled, and TCRdb retains in-frame clones only, with some absent. That table gives V, J and clone size, and the DNA gave D and trimming. The data hold about 120,000 clones, with nearly 90% observed a single time. The specimen was peripheral blood. This TCR came from a woman aged 60 to 75 with COVID-19, enrolled during active disease.

CDR3 nucleotide sequence: TGTGCCAGCAGCTTCGACCCCCCAAGCGGGGGGCCGTACGAGCAGTACTTC. Its translation: CASSFDPPSGGPYEQYF. The V and J genes are TRBV7-6 and TRBJ2-7; 9 bases are shared with TRBD2. This CDR3 spans 17 amino acids. V lost 3 bases to trimming and J lost 4 bases; unmatched junction nucleotides: 13. Germline loops: CDR1 SGHVS, CDR2 FNYEAQ. Filled out from reference TRBV7-6 and TRBJ2-7, the complete variable domain reads GAGVSQSPRYKVTKRGQDVALRCDPISGHVSLYWYRQALGQGPEFLTYFNYEAQQDKSGLPNDRFSAERPEGSISTLTIQRTEQRDSAMYRCASSFDPPSGGPYEQYFGPGTRLTVT.